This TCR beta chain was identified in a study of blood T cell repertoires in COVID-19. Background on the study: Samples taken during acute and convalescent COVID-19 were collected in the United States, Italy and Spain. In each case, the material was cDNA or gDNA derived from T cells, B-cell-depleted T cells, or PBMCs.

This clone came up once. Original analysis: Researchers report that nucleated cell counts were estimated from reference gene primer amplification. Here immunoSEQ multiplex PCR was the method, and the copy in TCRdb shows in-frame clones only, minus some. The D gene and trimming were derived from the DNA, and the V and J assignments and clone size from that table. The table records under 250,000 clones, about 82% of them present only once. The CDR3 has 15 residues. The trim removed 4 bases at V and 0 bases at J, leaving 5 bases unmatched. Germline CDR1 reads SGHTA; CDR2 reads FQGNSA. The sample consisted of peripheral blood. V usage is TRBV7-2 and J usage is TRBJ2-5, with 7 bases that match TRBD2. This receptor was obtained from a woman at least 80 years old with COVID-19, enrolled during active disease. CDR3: CASSWGSGYQETQYF. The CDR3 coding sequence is TGTGCCAGCAGCTGGGGTAGCGGGTACCAAGAGACCCAGTACTTC.